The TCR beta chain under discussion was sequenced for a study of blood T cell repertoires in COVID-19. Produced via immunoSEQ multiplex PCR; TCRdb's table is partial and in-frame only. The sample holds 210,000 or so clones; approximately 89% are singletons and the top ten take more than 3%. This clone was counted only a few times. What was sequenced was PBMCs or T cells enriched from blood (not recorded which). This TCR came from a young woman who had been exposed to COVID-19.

CDR3 bases: TGTGCCAGCAGCTTAGAGGAGATGAACACTGAAGCTTTCTTT. It codes for CASSLEEMNTEAFF. The rearrangement uses TRBV7-8 and TRBJ1-1; D remains unclear. V was trimmed by 1 base and J by 0 bases, leaving 6 bases between them. The CDR3 loop spans 14 amino acids. CDR1 and CDR2 (germline): SGHVS, FQNEAQ.